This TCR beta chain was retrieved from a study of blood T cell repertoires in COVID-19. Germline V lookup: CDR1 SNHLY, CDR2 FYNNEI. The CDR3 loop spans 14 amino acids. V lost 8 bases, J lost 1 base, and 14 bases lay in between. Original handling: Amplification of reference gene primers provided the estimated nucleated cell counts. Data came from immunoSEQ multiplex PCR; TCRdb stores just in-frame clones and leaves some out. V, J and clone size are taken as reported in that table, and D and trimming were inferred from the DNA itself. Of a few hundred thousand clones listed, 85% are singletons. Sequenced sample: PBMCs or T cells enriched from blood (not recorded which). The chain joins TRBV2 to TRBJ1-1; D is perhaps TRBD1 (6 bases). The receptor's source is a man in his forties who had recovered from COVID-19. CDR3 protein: CASRGGRGNTEAFF. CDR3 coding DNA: TGTGCCAGCCGGGGGGGCAGGGGGAACACTGAAGCTTTCTTT.